A selection of T cell receptor beta chains follows, all from one sample in a study of regulatory T cells in long-lasting Graves disease. TCRdb redid the calling of the multiplex PCR reads with MiXCR, one entry per CDR3 protein. The data contain 600,000 to 650,000 distinct CDR3 sequences, approximately 15% of them singletons. This sample also appeared in a second study, on T cells in Graves' hyperthyroidism and ophthalmopathy.

The sequencing used peripheral blood mononuclear cells (PBMCs), collected at new diagnosis, from a patient treated with antithyroid drugs. The receptor source for this set is a woman in her twenties or thirties with Graves disease. The CDR3 runs from the conserved cysteine through the conserved F or W. The order of the fields is V gene, J gene, clone size, D gene, CDR3 protein, CDR3 DNA. The D gene is left open where the match is weak. Size is stated for part of the rows, as once, few or many counts, or as a class when the clone is expanded.

>TRBV6-1|TRBJ1-2|many|NA
CASRTGESGYTF
TGTGCCAGCAGGACCGGGGAGTCGGGCTACACCTTC
>TRBV30|TRBJ2-1|few|NA
CAWSGTYNEQFF
TGTGCCTGGAGTGGGACATACAATGAGCAGTTCTTC
>TRBV27|TRBJ2-1|many|TRBD1
CASSSGTGWNEQFF
TGTGCCAGCAGTTCCGGGACAGGGTGGAATGAGCAGTTCTTC
>TRBV7-3|TRBJ2-1|many|NA
CASRGTGARNEQFF
TGTGCCAGCAGGGGGACGGGCGCCAGGAATGAGCAGTTCTTC
>TRBV6-2/TRBV6-3|TRBJ2-7|NA|NA
CASSWIGTVEQYF
TGTGCCAGCAGTTGGATCGGGACGGTCGAGCAGTACTTC
>TRBV5-1|TRBJ1-6|few|TRBD1
CASTRSGTENSPLHF
TGCGCCAGCACCCGGTCAGGGACAGAAAATTCACCCCTCCACTTT
>TRBV28|TRBJ2-1|many|NA
CASSFDWDSYNEQFF
TGTGCCAGCAGTTTTGACTGGGACTCCTACAATGAGCAGTTCTTC
>TRBV2|TRBJ2-7|many|NA
CASSQRADYYEQYF
TGTGCCAGCAGTCAGCGCGCGGATTACTACGAGCAGTACTTC
>TRBV20-1|TRBJ1-1|few|NA
CSARAGPTGTEAFF
TGCAGTGCTAGAGCCGGACCGACCGGTACTGAAGCTTTCTTT
>TRBV7-2|TRBJ2-7|many|NA
CASSGTFSSYEQYF
TGTGCCAGCAGCGGGACTTTTAGCTCCTACGAGCAGTACTTC
>TRBV28|TRBJ2-4|NA|TRBD2
CASSPLTGTSGPNIQYF
TGTGCCAGCAGTCCACTGACCGGGACTAGCGGCCCAAACATTCAGTACTTC
>TRBV19|TRBJ1-4|NA|NA
CASSRLNREKLFF
TGTGCCAGTAGTAGGCTCAATCGGGAAAAACTGTTTTTT
>TRBV2|TRBJ2-5|few|NA
CASSHETLETQYF
TGTGCCAGCAGTCACGAGACGTTAGAGACCCAGTACTTC
>TRBV27|TRBJ2-5|NA|NA
CATMTRQTQETQYF
TGTGCCACCATGACACGACAGACACAAGAGACCCAGTACTTC
>TRBV7-2|TRBJ2-4|NA|NA
CASSFPNSLAKNIQYF
TGTGCCAGCAGCTTCCCGAATTCCCTAGCCAAAAACATTCAGTACTTC
>TRBV6-1|TRBJ2-7|few|NA
CASRPVGSGNYEQYF
TGTGCCAGCCGGCCAGTTGGTAGCGGAAACTACGAGCAGTACTTC
>TRBV28|TRBJ1-1|many|NA
CASRRGRMNTEAFF
TGTGCCAGCAGGAGGGGACGGATGAACACTGAAGCTTTCTTT
>TRBV28|TRBJ2-3|NA|NA
CASSSDLGRSTDTQYF
TGTGCCAGCAGTTCGGACCTGGGGAGAAGCACAGATACGCAGTATTTT
>TRBV28|TRBJ2-7|few|TRBD1
CASSRRTGGYEQYF
TGTGCCAGCAGCCGGAGGACAGGGGGCTACGAGCAGTACTTC
>TRBV27|TRBJ1-6|many|TRBD1
CASSPQGVKNSPLHF
TGTGCCAGCAGTCCACAGGGGGTGAAAAATTCACCCCTCCACTTT
>TRBV30|TRBJ2-6|NA|NA
CAWSVYRPRGANVLTF
TGTGCCTGGAGTGTTTATCGACCGCGTGGGGCCAACGTCCTGACTTTC
>TRBV7-2|TRBJ1-2|few|TRBD1
CASSLDDRVNYGYTF
TGTGCCAGCAGCTTAGACGACAGGGTGAACTATGGCTACACCTTC
>TRBV20-1|TRBJ2-7|many|TRBD2
CSARRLAGGPYEQYF
TGCAGTGCTAGACGACTAGCGGGAGGGCCCTACGAGCAGTACTTC
>TRBV24-1|TRBJ2-5|NA|NA
CATSDFGQETQYF
TGTGCCACCAGTGATTTTGGACAAGAGACCCAGTACTTC
>TRBV20-1|TRBJ2-5|NA|NA
CSARDIGDIQETQYF
TGCAGTGCTAGAGATATTGGAGATATCCAAGAGACCCAGTACTTC
>TRBV12-3/TRBV12-4|TRBJ1-5|many|NA
CASSPRGFDQPQHF
TGTGCCAGCAGCCCCAGGGGTTTCGATCAGCCCCAGCATTTT
>TRBV20-1|TRBJ2-7|few|NA
CSAREDSYEQYF
TGCAGTGCTAGAGAAGACAGCTACGAGCAGTACTTC
>TRBV24-1|TRBJ2-1|NA|NA
CATSDSGPRRNEQFF
TGTGCCACCAGTGACTCCGGGCCGCGGAGGAATGAGCAGTTCTTC
>TRBV19|TRBJ1-5|NA|NA
CASSPTPGSRDNQPQHF
TGTGCCAGTAGTCCTACCCCGGGCTCCAGGGACAATCAGCCCCAGCATTTT
>TRBV20-1|TRBJ2-2|NA|NA
CSARPVTVFPGELFF
TGCAGTGCTAGACCAGTCACTGTTTTCCCCGGGGAGCTGTTTTTT
>TRBV12-3/TRBV12-4|TRBJ2-1|many|NA
CASTTRSSYNEQFF
TGTGCCAGCACTACCCGGAGCTCCTACAATGAGCAGTTCTTC
>TRBV9|TRBJ2-5|NA|TRBD2
CASSVTGLAGDGETQYF
TGTGCCAGCAGCGTGACGGGACTAGCGGGAGATGGGGAGACCCAGTACTTC
>TRBV30|TRBJ2-5|NA|TRBD2
CAWSVLGGETQYF
TGTGCCTGGAGTGTACTGGGGGGGGAGACCCAGTACTTC
>TRBV6-1|TRBJ1-4|NA|TRBD1
CASSRDRLNEKLFF
TGTGCCAGCAGCCGGGACAGGCTTAATGAAAAACTGTTTTTT
>TRBV29-1|TRBJ2-1|NA|TRBD2
CSAPLAGVPNEQFF
TGCAGTGCCCCCCTAGCGGGAGTACCCAATGAGCAGTTCTTC
>TRBV28|TRBJ2-7|many|NA
CASTEGGGFSYEQYF
TGTGCCAGCACCGAGGGCGGGGGCTTTTCCTACGAGCAGTACTTC
>TRBV14|TRBJ2-7|NA|NA
CASSQVYYEQYF
TGTGCCAGCAGCCAAGTATACTACGAGCAGTACTTC
>TRBV20-1|TRBJ1-5|few|NA
CSAMYSNQPQHF
TGCAGTGCAATGTATAGCAATCAGCCCCAGCATTTT
>TRBV11-2|TRBJ2-7|NA|NA
CASSQDYLDEQYF
TGCGCCAGCAGCCAAGATTACTTGGACGAGCAGTACTTC
>TRBV28|TRBJ2-4|few|TRBD2
CASRAGETAKNIQYF
TGTGCCAGCAGGGCGGGGGAAACGGCCAAAAACATTCAGTACTTC
>TRBV5-8|TRBJ2-7|many|NA
CASSPSVSSYEQYF
TGTGCCAGCAGCCCCTCGGTGAGCTCCTACGAGCAGTACTTC
>TRBV20-1|TRBJ1-2|many|NA
CSAMRGANYGYTF
TGCAGTGCCATGCGGGGGGCTAACTATGGCTACACCTTC
>TRBV6-1|TRBJ2-7|NA|TRBD2
CASTVAGASSEQYF
TGTGCCAGCACCGTAGCGGGAGCCTCGAGCGAGCAGTACTTC
>TRBV19|TRBJ2-2|few|NA
CASSIPGGITGELFF
TGTGCCAGTAGTATTCCCGGCGGAATCACCGGGGAGCTGTTTTTT
>TRBV11-1|TRBJ2-1|many|NA
CASSLGLGSTRRTYNEQFF
TGTGCCAGCAGCTTAGGGTTGGGGTCGACACGCCGAACCTACAATGAGCAGTTCTTC
>TRBV28|TRBJ1-6|NA|NA
CASISGSGNSPLHF
TGTGCCAGCATATCGGGTTCAGGGAATTCACCCCTCCACTTT
>TRBV12-3/TRBV12-4|TRBJ2-2|few|TRBD2
CASSRLAGVRTGELFF
TGTGCCAGCAGCAGACTAGCGGGAGTACGTACCGGGGAGCTGTTTTTT
>TRBV2|TRBJ2-1|NA|NA
CASSNQGRQFF
TGTGCCAGCAGTAACCAAGGCCGGCAGTTCTTC
>TRBV5-1|TRBJ2-5|NA|NA
CASSLSAPKETQYF
TGCGCCAGCAGCCTTTCAGCACCAAAAGAGACCCAGTACTTC
>TRBV7-9|TRBJ2-1|NA|NA
CASRRSQSYNEQFF
TGTGCCAGCCGGCGGTCCCAGTCCTACAATGAGCAGTTCTTC
>TRBV7-2|TRBJ2-5|few|TRBD1
CASSYGTATGETQYF
TGTGCCAGCAGCTACGGGACAGCTACAGGGGAGACCCAGTACTTC
>TRBV28|TRBJ1-1|many|NA
CASSFLITGRAFF
TGTGCCAGCAGTTTTCTCATTACTGGGCGAGCTTTCTTT
>TRBV18|TRBJ1-4|few|TRBD1
CASYDRAGNEKLFF
TGTGCCAGCTATGACAGGGCGGGAAACGAAAAACTGTTTTTT
>TRBV30|TRBJ1-1|many|NA
CAWSEQTEAFF
TGTGCCTGGAGTGAACAAACTGAAGCTTTCTTT
>TRBV6-1|TRBJ2-7|many|TRBD2
CASRIGLAPGPYEQYF
TGTGCCAGCAGAATTGGACTAGCCCCTGGTCCATACGAGCAGTACTTC